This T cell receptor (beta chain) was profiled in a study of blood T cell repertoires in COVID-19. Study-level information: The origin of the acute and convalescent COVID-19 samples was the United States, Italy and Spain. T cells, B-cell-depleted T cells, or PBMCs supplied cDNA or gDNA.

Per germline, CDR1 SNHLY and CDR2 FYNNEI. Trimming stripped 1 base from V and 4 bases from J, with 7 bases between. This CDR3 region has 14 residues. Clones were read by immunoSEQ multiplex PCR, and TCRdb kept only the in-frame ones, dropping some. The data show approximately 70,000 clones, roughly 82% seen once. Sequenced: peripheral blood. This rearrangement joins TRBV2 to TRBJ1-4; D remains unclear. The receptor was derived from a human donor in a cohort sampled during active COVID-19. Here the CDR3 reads CASSEDGGNEKLFF. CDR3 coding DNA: TGTGCCAGCAGTGAAGACGGAGGTAATGAAAAACTGTTTTTT.